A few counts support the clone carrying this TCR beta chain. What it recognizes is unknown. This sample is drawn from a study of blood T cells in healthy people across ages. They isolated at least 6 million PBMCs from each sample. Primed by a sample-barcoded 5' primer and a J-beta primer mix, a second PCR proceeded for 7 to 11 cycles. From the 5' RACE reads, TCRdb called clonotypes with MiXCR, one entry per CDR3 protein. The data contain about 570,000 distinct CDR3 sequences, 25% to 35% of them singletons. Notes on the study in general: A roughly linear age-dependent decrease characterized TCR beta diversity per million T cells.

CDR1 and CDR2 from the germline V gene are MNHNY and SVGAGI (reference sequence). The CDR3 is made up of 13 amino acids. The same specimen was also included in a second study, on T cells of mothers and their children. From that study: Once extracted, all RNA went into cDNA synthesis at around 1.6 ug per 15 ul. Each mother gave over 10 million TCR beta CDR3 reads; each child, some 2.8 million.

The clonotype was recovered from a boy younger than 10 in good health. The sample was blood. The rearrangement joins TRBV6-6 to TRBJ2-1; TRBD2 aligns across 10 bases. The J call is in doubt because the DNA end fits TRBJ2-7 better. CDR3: CAAALAGAYEQYF. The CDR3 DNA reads TGTGCCGCAGCCCTAGCGGGAGCCTACGAGCAGTACTTC.